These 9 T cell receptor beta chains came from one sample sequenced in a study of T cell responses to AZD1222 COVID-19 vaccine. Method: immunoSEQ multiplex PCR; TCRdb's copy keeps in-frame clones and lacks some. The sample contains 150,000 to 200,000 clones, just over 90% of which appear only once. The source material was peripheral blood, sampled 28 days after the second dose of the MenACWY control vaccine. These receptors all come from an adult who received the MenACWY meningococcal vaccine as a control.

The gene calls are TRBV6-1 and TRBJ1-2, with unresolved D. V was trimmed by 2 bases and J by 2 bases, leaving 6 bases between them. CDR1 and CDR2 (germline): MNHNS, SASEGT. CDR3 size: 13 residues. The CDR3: CASSEHTNYGYTF. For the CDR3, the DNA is TGTGCCAGCAGTGAACATACGAACTATGGCTACACCTTC.

CDR3 sequence: CASSLSPGLADYNEQFF. The CDR3 DNA sequence: TGTGCCAGTAGTCTAAGCCCGGGACTAGCGGATTACAATGAGCAGTTCTTC. V and J are TRBV19 and TRBJ2-1, with TRBD2 matching over 11 bases. This CDR3 is built from 17 residues. Per germline, CDR1 LNHDA and CDR2 SQIVND (reference sequence). V gave up 5 bases and J gave up 4 bases; unmatched junction bases: 10.

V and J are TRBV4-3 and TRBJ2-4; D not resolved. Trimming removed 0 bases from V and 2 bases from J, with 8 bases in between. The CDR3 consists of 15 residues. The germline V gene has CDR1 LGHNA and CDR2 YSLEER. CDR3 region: CASSQDLATKNIQYF. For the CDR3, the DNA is TGCGCCAGCAGCCAAGATTTGGCAACCAAAAACATTCAGTACTTC.

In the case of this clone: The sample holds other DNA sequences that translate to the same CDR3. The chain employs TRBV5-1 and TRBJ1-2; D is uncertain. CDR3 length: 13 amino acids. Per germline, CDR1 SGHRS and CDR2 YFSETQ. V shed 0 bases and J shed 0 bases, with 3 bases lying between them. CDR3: CASSLGANYGYTF. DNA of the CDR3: TGCGCCAGCAGCTTGGGGGCTAACTATGGCTACACCTTC. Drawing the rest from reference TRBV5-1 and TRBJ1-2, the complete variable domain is KAGVTQTPRYLIKTRGQQVTLSCSPISGHRSVSWYQQTPGQGLQFLFEYFSETQRNKGNFPGRFSGRQFSNSRSEMNVSTLELGDSALYLCASSLGANYGYTFGSGTRLTVV.

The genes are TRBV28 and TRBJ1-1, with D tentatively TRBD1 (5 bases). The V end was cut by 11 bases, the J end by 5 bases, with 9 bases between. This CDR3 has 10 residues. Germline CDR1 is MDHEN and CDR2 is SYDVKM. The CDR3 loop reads CASGGTEAFF. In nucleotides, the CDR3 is TGTGCCTCGGGGGGGACTGAAGCTTTCTTT.

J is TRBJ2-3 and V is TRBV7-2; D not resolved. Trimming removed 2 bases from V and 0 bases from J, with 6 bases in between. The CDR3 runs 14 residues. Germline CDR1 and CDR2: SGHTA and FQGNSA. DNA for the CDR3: TGTGCCAGCAGCTTATGGCGGAGCACAGATACGCAGTATTTT. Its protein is CASSLWRSTDTQYF.

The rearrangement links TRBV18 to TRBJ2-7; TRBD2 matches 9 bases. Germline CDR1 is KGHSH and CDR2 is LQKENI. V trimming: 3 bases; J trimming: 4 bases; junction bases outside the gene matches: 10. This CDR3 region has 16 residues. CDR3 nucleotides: TGTGCCAGCTCACCGCGAGGGGGACTAGCAGCTTACGAGCAGTACTTC. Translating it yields CASSPRGGLAAYEQYF.

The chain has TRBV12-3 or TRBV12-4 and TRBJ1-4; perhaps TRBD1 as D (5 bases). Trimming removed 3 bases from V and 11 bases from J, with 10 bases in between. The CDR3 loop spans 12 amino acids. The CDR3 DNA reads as TGTGCCAGCAGTTTCACGGAGGGGAAACTGTTTTTT. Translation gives CASSFTEGKLFF.

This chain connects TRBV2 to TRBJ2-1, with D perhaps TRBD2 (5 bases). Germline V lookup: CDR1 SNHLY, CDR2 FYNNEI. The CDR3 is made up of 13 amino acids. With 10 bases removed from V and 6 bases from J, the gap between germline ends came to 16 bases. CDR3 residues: CATQESAGNEQFF. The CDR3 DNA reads TGTGCCACCCAAGAATCGGCGGGCAATGAGCAGTTCTTC.